The sequence of this TCR beta chain was determined in a study of T cell repertoires in cytomegalovirus infection. About the research overall: An indication of both CMV infection and matching HLA type came from public TCR beta signatures. Points from the study as a whole: Ex vivo, HLA-C-restricted CMV-specific TCR beta clonotypes prevailed over the rest of the response. The study identified carriers of CMV plus the relevant HLA from cumulative public TCR beta family frequency.

TCRdb itself ran the reads through MiXCR, one entry per CDR3 protein. This table holds around 530,000 distinct CDR3 sequences, about 25% found once. The junction had 3 bases not matched to a gene; V was cut back by 1 base and J by 5 bases. Per germline, CDR1 SGHTA and CDR2 FQGNSA. This CDR3 is built from 14 residues. This clonotype was seen repeatedly, ten times or more. No antigen is known for it. This clonotype originated in a human donor in good health (CMV status not recorded). Some clones in this sample may be carry-over from other donors' samples. The chain employs TRBV7-2 and TRBJ2-5; the match to TRBD1 covers 8 bases. Sequencing was done on a sample of PBMCs. In DNA, the CDR3 is TGTGCCAGCAGCTTAGGCAGGGGGCGGGAGACCCAGTACTTC. As protein: CASSLGRGRETQYF.